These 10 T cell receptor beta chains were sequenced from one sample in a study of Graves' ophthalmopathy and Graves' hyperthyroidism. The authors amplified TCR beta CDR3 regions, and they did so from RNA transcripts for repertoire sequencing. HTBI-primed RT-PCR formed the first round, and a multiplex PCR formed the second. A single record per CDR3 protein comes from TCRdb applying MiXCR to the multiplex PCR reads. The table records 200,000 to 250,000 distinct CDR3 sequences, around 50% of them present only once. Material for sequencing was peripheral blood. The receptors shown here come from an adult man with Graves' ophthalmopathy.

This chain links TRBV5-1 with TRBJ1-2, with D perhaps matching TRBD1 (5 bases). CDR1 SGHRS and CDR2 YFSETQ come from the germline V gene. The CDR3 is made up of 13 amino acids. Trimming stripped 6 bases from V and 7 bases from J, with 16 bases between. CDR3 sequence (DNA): TGCGCCAGCAAAAGGGTGGTCCAGGGTGGCTACACCTTC. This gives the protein CASKRVVQGGYTF.

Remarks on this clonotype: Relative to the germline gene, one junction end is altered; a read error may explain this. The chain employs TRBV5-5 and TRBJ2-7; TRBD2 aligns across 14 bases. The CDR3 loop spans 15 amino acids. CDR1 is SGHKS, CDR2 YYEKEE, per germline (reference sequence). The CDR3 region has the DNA TGCGCCAGCAGCTTGGGACTAGCGGGAGCGGGGGAGCAGTACTTC. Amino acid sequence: CASSLGLAGAGEQYF.

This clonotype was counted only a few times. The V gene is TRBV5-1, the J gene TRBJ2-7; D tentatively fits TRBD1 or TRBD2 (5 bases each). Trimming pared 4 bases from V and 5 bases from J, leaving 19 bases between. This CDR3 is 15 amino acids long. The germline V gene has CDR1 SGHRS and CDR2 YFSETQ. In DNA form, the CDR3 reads TGCGCCAGCAGCGCCCCGGCTGGGGGATCCCACGAGCAGTACTTC. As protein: CASSAPAGGSHEQYF.

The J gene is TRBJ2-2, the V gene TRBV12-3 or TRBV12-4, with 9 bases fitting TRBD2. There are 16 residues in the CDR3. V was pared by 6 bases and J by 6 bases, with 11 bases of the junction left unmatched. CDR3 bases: TGTGCCAGCAGCATTCAGGTGGCGGGGGGGTCCGGGGAGCTGTTTTTT. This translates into CASSIQVAGGSGELFF.

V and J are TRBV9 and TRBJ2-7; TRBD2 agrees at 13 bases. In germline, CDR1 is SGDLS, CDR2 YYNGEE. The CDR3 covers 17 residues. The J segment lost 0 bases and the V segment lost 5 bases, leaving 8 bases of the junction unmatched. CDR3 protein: CASRLGLAGWSSYEQYF. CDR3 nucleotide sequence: TGTGCCAGCAGGTTGGGACTAGCGGGGTGGAGCTCCTACGAGCAGTACTTC.

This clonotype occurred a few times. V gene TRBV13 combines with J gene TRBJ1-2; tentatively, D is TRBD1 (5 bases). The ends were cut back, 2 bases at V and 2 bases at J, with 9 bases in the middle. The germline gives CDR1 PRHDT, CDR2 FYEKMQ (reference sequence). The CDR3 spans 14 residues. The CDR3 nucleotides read TGTGCCAGCAGCTTAAAGGGGTCGAACTATGGCTACACCTTC. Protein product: CASSLKGSNYGYTF.

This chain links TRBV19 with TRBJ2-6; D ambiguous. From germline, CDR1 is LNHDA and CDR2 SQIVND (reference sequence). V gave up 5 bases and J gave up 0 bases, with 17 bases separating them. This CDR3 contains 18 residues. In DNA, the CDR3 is TGTGCCAGTAGTGGTAATTGGTTCGGAAGCTCTGGGGCCAACGTCCTGACTTTC. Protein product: CASSGNWFGSSGANVLTF.

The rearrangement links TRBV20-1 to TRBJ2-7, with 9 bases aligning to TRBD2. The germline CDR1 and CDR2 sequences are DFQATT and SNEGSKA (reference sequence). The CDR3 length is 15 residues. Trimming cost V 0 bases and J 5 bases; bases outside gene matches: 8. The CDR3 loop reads CSARDMASGTDEQYF. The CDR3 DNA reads TGCAGTGCTAGAGATATGGCTAGCGGGACAGACGAGCAGTACTTC.

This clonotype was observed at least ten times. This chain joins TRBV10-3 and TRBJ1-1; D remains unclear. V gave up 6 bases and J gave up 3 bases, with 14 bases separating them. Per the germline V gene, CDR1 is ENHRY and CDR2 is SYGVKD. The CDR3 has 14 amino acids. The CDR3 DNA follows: TGTGCCATCAGCGCTTTGGCGGTGGACACTGAAGCTTTCTTT. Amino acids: CAISALAVDTEAFF.

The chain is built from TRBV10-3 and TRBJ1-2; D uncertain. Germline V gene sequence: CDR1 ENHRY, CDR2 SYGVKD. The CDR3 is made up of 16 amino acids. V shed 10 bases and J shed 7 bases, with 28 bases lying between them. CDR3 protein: CASIPGYLETGGGYTF. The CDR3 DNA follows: TGTGCCAGCATTCCCGGGTACCTCGAGACGGGCGGTGGCTACACCTTC.